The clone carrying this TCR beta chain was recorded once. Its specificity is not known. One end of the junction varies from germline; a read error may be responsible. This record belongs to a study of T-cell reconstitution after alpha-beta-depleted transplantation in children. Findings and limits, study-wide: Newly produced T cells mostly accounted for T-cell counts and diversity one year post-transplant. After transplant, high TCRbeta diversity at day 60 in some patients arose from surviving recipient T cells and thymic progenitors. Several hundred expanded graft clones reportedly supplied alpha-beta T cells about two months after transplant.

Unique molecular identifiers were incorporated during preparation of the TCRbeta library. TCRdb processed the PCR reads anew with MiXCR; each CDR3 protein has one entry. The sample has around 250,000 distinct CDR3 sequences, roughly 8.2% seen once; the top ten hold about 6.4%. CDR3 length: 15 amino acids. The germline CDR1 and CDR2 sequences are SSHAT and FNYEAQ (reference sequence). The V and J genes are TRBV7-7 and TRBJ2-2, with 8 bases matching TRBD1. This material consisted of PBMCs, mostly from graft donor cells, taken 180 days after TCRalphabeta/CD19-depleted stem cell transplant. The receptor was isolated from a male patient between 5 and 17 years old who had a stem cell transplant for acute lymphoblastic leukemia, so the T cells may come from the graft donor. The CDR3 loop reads CASSLGQGASGELFF. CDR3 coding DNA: TGTGCTAGCAGCTTAGGGCAGGGGGCGTCCGGGGAGCTGTTTTTT.